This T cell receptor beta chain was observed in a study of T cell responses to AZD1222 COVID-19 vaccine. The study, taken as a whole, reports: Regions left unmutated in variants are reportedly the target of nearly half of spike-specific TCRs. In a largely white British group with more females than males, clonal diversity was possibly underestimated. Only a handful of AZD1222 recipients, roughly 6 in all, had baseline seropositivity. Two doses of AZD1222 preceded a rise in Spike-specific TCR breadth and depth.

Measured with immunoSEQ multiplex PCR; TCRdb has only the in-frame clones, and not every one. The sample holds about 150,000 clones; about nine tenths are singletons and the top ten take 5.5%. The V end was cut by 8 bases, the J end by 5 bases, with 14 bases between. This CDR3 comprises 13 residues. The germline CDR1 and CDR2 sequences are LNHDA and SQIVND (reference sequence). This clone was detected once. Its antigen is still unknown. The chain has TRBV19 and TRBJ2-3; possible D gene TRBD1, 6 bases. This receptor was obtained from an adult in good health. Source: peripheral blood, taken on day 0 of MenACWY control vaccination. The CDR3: CASSQGKGDTQYF. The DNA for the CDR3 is TGTGCCAGTTCCCAGGGGAAGGGAGATACGCAGTATTTT.